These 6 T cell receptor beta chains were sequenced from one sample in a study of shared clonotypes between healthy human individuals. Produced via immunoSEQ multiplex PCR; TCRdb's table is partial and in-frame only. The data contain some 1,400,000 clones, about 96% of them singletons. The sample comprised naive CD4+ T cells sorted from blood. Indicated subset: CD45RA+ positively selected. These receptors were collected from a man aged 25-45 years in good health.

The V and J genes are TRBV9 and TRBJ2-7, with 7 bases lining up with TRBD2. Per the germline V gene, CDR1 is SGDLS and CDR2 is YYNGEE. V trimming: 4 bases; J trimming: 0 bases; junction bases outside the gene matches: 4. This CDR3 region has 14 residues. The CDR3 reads CASSKTSASYEQYF. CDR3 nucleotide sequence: TGTGCCAGCAGCAAAACTAGCGCCTCCTACGAGCAGTACTTC. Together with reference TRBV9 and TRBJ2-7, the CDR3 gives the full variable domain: DSGVTQTPKHLITATGQRVTLRCSPRSGDLSVYWYQQSLDQGLQFLIQYYNGEERAKGNILERFSAQQFPDLHSELNLSSLELGDSALYFCASSKTSASYEQYFGPGTRLTVT.

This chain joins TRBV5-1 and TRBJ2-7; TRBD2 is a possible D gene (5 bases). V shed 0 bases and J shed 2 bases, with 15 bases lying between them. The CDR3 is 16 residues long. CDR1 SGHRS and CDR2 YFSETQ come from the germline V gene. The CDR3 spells CASSLASLTGTYEQYF. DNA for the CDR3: TGCGCCAGCAGCTTGGCCTCTCTAACGGGGACCTACGAGCAGTACTTC.

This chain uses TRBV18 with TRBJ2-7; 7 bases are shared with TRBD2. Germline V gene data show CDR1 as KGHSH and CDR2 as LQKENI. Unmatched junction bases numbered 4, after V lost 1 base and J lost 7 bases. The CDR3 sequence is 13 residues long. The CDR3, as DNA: TGTGCCAGCTCACCACTATCCGGGAGGGAGCAGTACTTC. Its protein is CASSPLSGREQYF.

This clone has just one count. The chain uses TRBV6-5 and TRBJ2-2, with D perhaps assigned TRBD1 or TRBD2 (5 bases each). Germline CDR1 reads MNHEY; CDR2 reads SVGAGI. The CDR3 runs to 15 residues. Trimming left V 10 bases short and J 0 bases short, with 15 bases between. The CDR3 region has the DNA TGTGCCATCCGGAGGACACGCTCGAACACCGGGGAGCTGTTTTTT. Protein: CAIRRTRSNTGELFF.

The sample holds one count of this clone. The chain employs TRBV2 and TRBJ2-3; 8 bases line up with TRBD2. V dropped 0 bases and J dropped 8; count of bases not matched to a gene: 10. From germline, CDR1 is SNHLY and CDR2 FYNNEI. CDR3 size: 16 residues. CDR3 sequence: CASSEALGLVIGTQYF. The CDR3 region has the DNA TGTGCCAGCAGTGAAGCGCTGGGACTAGTAATTGGTACGCAGTATTTT.

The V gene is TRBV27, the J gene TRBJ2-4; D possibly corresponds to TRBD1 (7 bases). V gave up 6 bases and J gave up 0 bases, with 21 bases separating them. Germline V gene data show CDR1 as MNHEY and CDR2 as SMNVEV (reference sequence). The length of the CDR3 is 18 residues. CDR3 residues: CASSRFTNRGLAKNIQYF. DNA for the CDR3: TGTGCCAGCAGCCGCTTTACCAACAGGGGACTAGCCAAAAACATTCAGTACTTC.